Presented here are 29 T cell receptor beta chains from one specimen sequenced in a study of beta chain features in type 1 diabetes. General study points: Type 1 diabetes patients showed a moderate but significant shortening of TCRB CDR3s in all four CD4+ subsets.

Since all of the isolated RNA was reverse transcribed, expressed TCRB transcripts were what got sequenced. Assay used: immunoSEQ multiplex PCR; TCRdb lists only in-frame clones, some missing. The repertoire includes fewer than 350,000 clones, over 12% of them detected once, and 0.015% to 0.017% sits in the top ten. Their cognate antigens are unknown. What was sequenced was naive CD4+ T cells from blood. Source of these receptors: a man aged 18 to 35 with type 1 diabetes.

This clone came up a few times. The V call is TRBV5-4, the J call TRBJ2-2, with 13 bases fitting TRBD2. Germline CDR1 is SGHNT and CDR2 is YYREEE (reference sequence). The length of the CDR3 is 20 residues. V was pared by 4 bases and J by 3 bases, with 15 bases of the junction left unmatched. For the CDR3, the DNA is TGTGCCAGCAGCCGAAGACTAGCGGGGGGCCACCGGGGGGACACCGGGGAGCTGTTTTTT. Encoded protein: CASSRRLAGGHRGDTGELFF.

In this sample, this clone turned up a few times. The rearrangement links TRBV28 to TRBJ2-7, with D maybe TRBD1 (6 bases). The CDR3 consists of 14 residues. V lost 6 bases to trimming and J lost 5 bases, with 17 bases between them. Germline CDR1 and CDR2: MDHEN and SYDVKM. The CDR3 sequence: CASSYTGQIHEQYF. CDR3 sequence (DNA): TGTGCCAGCAGCTACACCGGACAGATCCACGAGCAGTACTTC.

On this clone: Other DNA sequences in this sample translate to the same CDR3. V gene TRBV5-1 combines with J gene TRBJ1-1; 7 nucleotides agree with TRBD1. Per germline, CDR1 SGHRS and CDR2 YFSETQ. The V and J ends lost 3 bases and 1 base, in that order; junction bases with no gene match: 0. This CDR3 has 13 amino acids. This CDR3 reads CASSWDRNTEAFF. The CDR3 DNA sequence: TGCGCCAGCAGCTGGGACAGGAACACTGAAGCTTTCTTT.

V is TRBV9 and J is TRBJ2-2, with 9 bases fitting TRBD2. The CDR3 consists of 16 residues. V gave up 0 bases and J gave up 5 bases; unmatched junction bases: 5. Per the germline V gene, CDR1 is SGDLS and CDR2 is YYNGEE. DNA for the CDR3: TGTGCCAGCAGCGTAGAGCGGGGGGAGGGGACCGGGGAGCTGTTTTTT. This translates into CASSVERGEGTGELFF.

This sequence joins TRBV27 and TRBJ2-3, with D possibly matching TRBD2 (6 bases). The V end lost 7 bases, the J end lost 4 bases, and 18 bases lay between the germline ends. Germline lookup yields CDR1 MNHEY and CDR2 SMNVEV (reference sequence). This CDR3 spans 15 amino acids. The CDR3 protein is CASNDLGSRPDTQYF. The CDR3 nucleotides read TGTGCCAGCAACGACCTCGGGAGCAGGCCAGATACGCAGTATTTT.

The chain has TRBV5-1 and TRBJ1-4; possible D gene TRBD1, 5 bases. Trimming stripped 4 bases from V and 7 bases from J, with 17 bases between. CDR3 length equals 15 residues. Germline values: CDR1 SGHRS, CDR2 YFSETQ. The CDR3 here is CASSMGVGSIEKLFF. CDR3 bases: TGCGCCAGCAGCATGGGGGTGGGGAGTATTGAAAAACTGTTTTTT.

J is TRBJ2-7 and V is TRBV6-6; 12 bases map to TRBD2. V lost 7 bases to trimming and J lost 2 bases; unmatched junction nucleotides: 3. In germline, CDR1 is MNHNY, CDR2 SVGAGI (reference sequence). The CDR3 is 14 amino acids. The CDR3 sequence: CASTGLAGPYEQYF. CDR3 nucleotides: TGTGCCAGCACCGGACTAGCGGGACCCTACGAGCAGTACTTC.

This clone came up a few times. The V gene is TRBV29-1, the J gene TRBJ1-2, with TRBD1 as a possible D gene (5 bases). The length of the CDR3 is 12 residues. Germline V gene sequence: CDR1 SQVTM, CDR2 ANQGSEA. Between the trimmed V and J ends, which lost 4 bases and 5 bases, there was a span of 11 bases. CDR3 protein: CSVVVRVYGYTF. In DNA, the CDR3 is TGCAGCGTTGTTGTCAGGGTTTATGGCTACACCTTC.

This chain joins TRBV10-1 and TRBJ2-5; D might be TRBD1 (7 bases). V was pared by 3 bases and J by 3 bases, with 17 bases between. The V gene's germline CDR1 is WNHNN and CDR2 SYGVQD (reference sequence). This CDR3 region has 16 residues. CDR3 nucleotides: TGCGCCAGCAGTGACGGGGGCCGGGACAGAAAAGAGACCCAGTACTTC. Its translation: CASSDGGRDRKETQYF.

This clone was observed a handful of times. The chain joins TRBV5-4 to TRBJ1-4; D is unclear. There are 14 residues in the CDR3. The germline V gene encodes CDR1 SGHNT and CDR2 YYREEE (reference sequence). Trimming removed 5 bases at V and 3 bases at J, with 11 bases between. Written as DNA, the CDR3 is TGTGCCAGCAGTACGTACAGATCTAATGAAAAACTGTTTTTT. Translated, it gives CASSTYRSNEKLFF.

To note about this clone: Within the sample, other DNA sequences also encode this same CDR3. The chain has TRBV7-2 and TRBJ2-7; possible D gene TRBD2, 5 bases. There are 14 residues in the CDR3. Trimming left V 4 bases short and J 4 bases short, with 14 bases between. CDR1 SGHTA and CDR2 FQGNSA come from the germline V gene. The CDR3 here is CASSSTPGSYEQYF. In nucleotides, the CDR3 is TGTGCCAGCAGCTCTACACCGGGAAGTTACGAGCAGTACTTC.

The rearrangement links TRBV28 to TRBJ2-7; the match to TRBD2 covers 14 bases. Germline V lookup: CDR1 MDHEN, CDR2 SYDVKM. The length of the CDR3 is 19 residues. V was clipped by 3 bases and J by 3 bases; unmatched bases: 13. The CDR3 loop is CASSFLFFGTSGGNYEQYF. DNA of the CDR3: TGTGCCAGCAGTTTCTTATTTTTTGGGACTAGCGGGGGAAACTACGAGCAGTACTTC. Looking up the rest from reference TRBV28 and TRBJ2-7 gives the full variable domain: DVKVTQSSRYLVKRTGEKVFLECVQDMDHENMFWYRQDPGLGLRLIYFSYDVKMKEKGDIPEGYSVSREKKERFSLILESASTNQTSMYLCASSFLFFGTSGGNYEQYFGPGTRLTVT.

This clone has just a few counts. The genes are TRBV5-1 and TRBJ2-1, with 9 bases identical to TRBD2. CDR1 and CDR2 (germline): SGHRS, YFSETQ. This CDR3 comprises 16 residues. Losses at the gene ends were 7 bases for V and 6 bases for J; bases not matched to a gene: 14. CDR3 protein: CASGKASGVTGNEQFF. The CDR3 DNA is TGCGCCAGCGGGAAGGCTAGCGGGGTAACGGGCAATGAGCAGTTCTTC.

The CDR3 is CAWSVQGAGGYTF. CDR3 DNA: TGTGCCTGGAGTGTACAGGGGGCTGGGGGCTACACCTTC. This rearrangement joins TRBV30 to TRBJ1-2; 9 bases are shared with TRBD1. Germline CDR1 is GTSNPN and CDR2 is SVGIG (reference sequence). The CDR3 runs to 13 residues. V shed 0 bases, J shed 8 bases, and the junction held 4 bases outside the gene matches. The variable domain in full, completed from reference TRBV30 and TRBJ1-2, reads SQTIHQWPATLVQPVGSPLSLECTVEGTSNPNLYWYRQAAGRGLQLLFYSVGIGQISSEVPQNLSASRPQDRQFILSSKKLLLSDSGFYLCAWSVQGAGGYTFGSGTRLTVV.

The V gene is TRBV7-2, the J gene TRBJ2-1; TRBD1 is a possible D gene (5 bases). Germline V gene lookup returns CDR1 SGHTA and CDR2 FQGNSA. CDR3 length equals 14 residues. V lost 2 bases and J 8 bases, leaving 13 bases between the germline ends. The CDR3, as DNA: TGTGCCAGCAGCTTAAGCAGGGTCCTCGATGAGCAGTTCTTC. Translated: CASSLSRVLDEQFF.

The chain's CDR3 is CAWSVTQPGREQYF. In nucleotides, the CDR3 is TGTGCCTGGAGTGTAACCCAGCCCGGGAGAGAGCAGTACTTC. V gene TRBV30 combines with J gene TRBJ2-7; possible D gene TRBD2, 6 bases. This CDR3 spans 14 amino acids. Germline-derived CDR1 and CDR2 are GTSNPN and SVGIG (reference sequence). V lost 0 bases, J lost 7 bases, and 16 bases lay in between.

The V call is TRBV28, the J call TRBJ1-2; D is possibly TRBD1 (6 bases). The length of the CDR3 is 14 residues. V lost 2 bases and J lost 3, with 10 bases in between. From germline, CDR1 is MDHEN and CDR2 SYDVKM. CDR3 residues: CASSLGGSDYGYTF. The CDR3 DNA follows: TGTGCCAGCAGTTTAGGGGGCAGTGACTATGGCTACACCTTC.

This clone was observed a handful of times. This rearrangement joins TRBV5-6 to TRBJ1-5, with TRBD1 matching 10 bases. Germline V lookup: CDR1 SGHDT, CDR2 YYEEEE. V shed 4 bases and J 5 bases; nucleotides not matched to a gene: 9. There are 16 residues in the CDR3. This CDR3 reads CASSQRDRGGYQPQHF. The CDR3 nucleotides are TGTGCCAGCAGCCAGAGGGACAGGGGTGGGTATCAGCCCCAGCATTTT.

This sequence joins TRBV30 and TRBJ2-3; 10 nucleotides agree with TRBD2. Germline lookup yields CDR1 GTSNPN and CDR2 SVGIG (reference sequence). The CDR3 covers 13 residues. V was clipped by 3 bases and J by 7 bases; unmatched bases: 4. For the CDR3, the DNA is TGTGCCTGGAGAAGCGGGGGGGTCTATACGCAGTATTTT. It encodes CAWRSGGVYTQYF.

This clone has just a few counts. The chain has TRBV18 and TRBJ1-1; TRBD1 is a possible D gene (6 bases). In germline, CDR1 is KGHSH, CDR2 LQKENI. V lost 1 base and J lost 0, with 6 bases in between. The CDR3 is made up of 14 amino acids. Here the CDR3 DNA reads TGTGCCAGCTCACCACAGGGGGTGAACACTGAAGCTTTCTTT. This sequence encodes CASSPQGVNTEAFF.

This clone came up a few times. The chain combines TRBV19 with TRBJ2-1; possible D gene TRBD2, 5 bases. The CDR3 extends over 15 amino acids. Between the trimmed V and J ends, which lost 6 bases and 0 bases, there was a span of 12 bases. The germline CDR1 and CDR2 sequences are LNHDA and SQIVND (reference sequence). The CDR3 DNA is TGTGCCAGTAGAACTGGAGCGGCCTCCTACAATGAGCAGTTCTTC. Translating gives CASRTGAASYNEQFF.

V is TRBV6-5 and J is TRBJ1-2; a weak D match, TRBD1 (6 bases). Germline V gene sequence: CDR1 MNHEY, CDR2 SVGAGI. The CDR3 covers 14 residues. V dropped 7 bases and J dropped 0 bases, with 12 bases sitting between them. The CDR3 loop is CASTTGQPNYGYTF. The CDR3 nucleotides read TGTGCCAGCACCACTGGACAGCCTAACTATGGCTACACCTTC.

This CDR3 is CASFPAGTGSVTQYF. CDR3 nucleotides: TGTGCCAGCTTCCCAGCAGGGACAGGGTCCGTGACCCAGTACTTC. This chain links TRBV28 with TRBJ2-5; TRBD1 matches at 9 bases. V lost 8 bases to trimming and J lost 7 bases; unmatched junction nucleotides: 14. CDR1 is MDHEN and CDR2 is SYDVKM in the germline V gene. There are 15 residues in the CDR3.

This clone was picked up one time. The V and J genes are TRBV19 and TRBJ2-7; D is unclear. Trimming shortened V by 2 bases and J by 2 bases, and 7 bases separated the two germline ends. The length of the CDR3 is 13 residues. Germline CDR1 LNHDA, CDR2 SQIVND (reference sequence). The CDR3 sequence: CASSISLTYEQYF. The CDR3 bases are TGTGCCAGTAGTATAAGCTTGACCTACGAGCAGTACTTC.

The chain carries TRBV10-3 and TRBJ1-6; no clear D gene. The germline V and J ends were trimmed by 0 bases and 8 bases, with 11 bases remaining between them. In germline, CDR1 is ENHRY, CDR2 SYGVKD. This CDR3 has 15 residues. The DNA of the CDR3 is TGTGCCATCAGTGAGTCTCCCGGGTTGGATTCACCCCTCCACTTT. Encoded protein: CAISESPGLDSPLHF.

This clone was detected only a few times. This chain links TRBV2 with TRBJ2-5, with D unresolved. This CDR3 spans 14 amino acids. V lost 5 bases to trimming and J lost 0 bases, with 10 bases between them. Germline CDR1 is SNHLY and CDR2 is FYNNEI. In DNA form, the CDR3 reads TGTGCCAGCAGTTCTCGAGTGTACCAAGAGACCCAGTACTTC. This encodes CASSSRVYQETQYF.

This clone has a handful of counts. The chain joins TRBV29-1 to TRBJ2-1; 14 bases align to TRBD2. V lost 7 bases and J lost 6; bases outside the gene matches: 5. Germline lookup yields CDR1 SQVTM and CDR2 ANQGSEA. The CDR3 runs to 14 residues. The CDR3 sequence is CSAKTSGGANEQFF. CDR3 nucleotide sequence: TGCAGCGCCAAGACTAGCGGGGGGGCCAATGAGCAGTTCTTC.

This clone was seen a handful of times. The chain links TRBV14 to TRBJ2-7, with 14 bases aligning to TRBD2. V dropped 5 bases and J dropped 5; count of bases not matched to a gene: 8. From germline, CDR1 is SGHDN and CDR2 FVKESK. The CDR3 loop spans 16 amino acids. CDR3 loop: CASSVLGLAGVNEQYF. The CDR3 coding sequence is TGTGCCAGCAGCGTACTGGGACTAGCGGGAGTAAACGAGCAGTACTTC.

This clone was picked up a small number of times. J is TRBJ1-1 and V is TRBV30; unclear D gene. Germline assignment: CDR1 GTSNPN and CDR2 SVGIG (reference sequence). This CDR3 is 12 amino acids long. V lost 2 bases, J lost 1 base, and 5 bases lay in between. The CDR3 here is CAWSIGNTEAFF. The CDR3 bases are TGTGCCTGGAGTATCGGGAACACTGAAGCTTTCTTT.